These T cell receptor beta chains were read from a single sample in a study of beta chain features in type 1 diabetes. Clones were sequenced by immunoSEQ multiplex PCR, and TCRdb holds only the in-frame ones, with some missing. The sample carries hundreds of thousands of clones, about 14% recorded once. The sample taken for sequencing was naive CD4+ T cells from blood. The receptors were sampled from a man aged 18 to 30 in good health. CDR3s include the opening cysteine and the closing phenylalanine or tryptophan. D genes are given only for firm matches. Clone size appears in some rows only: once, few, many, or a class for an expanded clone.

d_gene | j_gene | abundance | v_gene | CDR3nt | CDR3aa
TRBD1 | TRBJ2-7 | few | TRBV7-9 | TGTGCCAGCAGCCCCCTCAGGGACAGGGTCTACGAGCAGTACTTC | CASSPLRDRVYEQYF
TRBD1 | TRBJ2-7 | . | TRBV5-1 | TGCGCCAGCAGCTTCTCCGGGACAGGAAATTCCTACGAGCAGTACTTC | CASSFSGTGNSYEQYF
TRBD1 | TRBJ2-1 | few | TRBV10-3 | TGTGCCATCAGCGGGACAGGGGAACACAATGAGCAGTTCTTC | CAISGTGEHNEQFF
. | TRBJ2-3 | few | TRBV29-1 | TGCAGCGTTCGTCCTCGGTTGGTAGATACGCAGTATTTT | CSVRPRLVDTQYF
TRBD2 | TRBJ2-1 | few | TRBV10-3 | TGTGCCATCAGCACCGGGACTAGCGGGAGGTTACCCTACAATGAGCAGTTCTTC | CAISTGTSGRLPYNEQFF
. | TRBJ1-1 | few | TRBV29-1 | TGCAGCGCCGAGGGGGGGATCACTGAAGCTTTCTTT | CSAEGGITEAFF
TRBD1 | TRBJ1-1 | few | TRBV5-1 | TGCGCCAGCAGCTTGAGGTTGGGACAGGGGACGAACACTGAAGCTTTCTTT | CASSLRLGQGTNTEAFF
TRBD2 | TRBJ2-7 | few | TRBV7-3 | TGTGCCAGCAGCTTAAAATTCCTGACTAGCGGCAAATACGAGCAGTACTTC | CASSLKFLTSGKYEQYF
TRBD2 | TRBJ2-1 | few | TRBV4-2 | TGTGCCAGCAGCCTCGGACTAGCGGGAGGGAAAGGGAATGAGCAGTTCTTC | CASSLGLAGGKGNEQFF
TRBD2 | TRBJ2-3 | . | TRBV7-8 | TGTGCCAGCAGCTTTACGCGGCTAGCGGGGGGTACAGATACGCAGTATTTT | CASSFTRLAGGTDTQYF
TRBD1 | TRBJ1-5 | few | TRBV5-4 | TGTGCCAGCAGCTGGGGTCCGGGACAGTTCAATCAGCCCCAGCATTTT | CASSWGPGQFNQPQHF
. | TRBJ1-6 | . | TRBV7-8 | TGTGCCAGCAGCTTCACTCGTGCTTGGAATTCACCCCTCCACTTT | CASSFTRAWNSPLHF
. | TRBJ2-5 | few | TRBV29-1 | TGCAGCGTCCGGAGCGGAGGGACAGTAGAGACCCAGTACTTC | CSVRSGGTVETQYF
. | TRBJ1-1 | . | TRBV7-2 | TGTGCCAGCAGCCGAACGCTGGGACTGACGAACACTGAAGCTTTCTTT | CASSRTLGLTNTEAFF
TRBD1 | TRBJ2-7 | . | TRBV2 | TGTGCCAGCAGGATGGACAGGGGGCGCGAGCAGTACTTC | CASRMDRGREQYF
. | TRBJ2-2 | few | TRBV10-2 | TGCGCCAGCAGATTGGGAACCGGGGAGCTGTTTTTT | CASRLGTGELFF
. | TRBJ2-6 | many | TRBV2 | TGTGCCAGCAGTGTGTGGGACTCTGGGGCCAACGTCCTGACTTTC | CASSVWDSGANVLTF
. | TRBJ2-7 | . | TRBV7-6 | TGTGCGGTGGGGGGAGAGAACTACGAGCAGTACTTC | CAVGGENYEQYF
. | TRBJ2-1 | . | TRBV7-2 | TGTGCCAGCAGCCAGGAGAGGCAGAGGGGGCAGTTCTTC | CASSQERQRGQFF
TRBD1 | TRBJ1-2 | few | TRBV25-1 | TGTGCCAGCAGTGGCGGACAGGGCCGAAACTATGGCTACACCTTC | CASSGGQGRNYGYTF
. | TRBJ2-2 | . | TRBV11-2 | TGTGCCAGCAGTTCAAAGACAGCAACGAACACCGGGGAGCTGTTTTTT | CASSSKTATNTGELFF
TRBD2 | TRBJ2-3 | few | TRBV9 | TGTGCCAGCAGTCGAAGCGGGGATTTCACAGATACGCAGTATTTT | CASSRSGDFTDTQYF
. | TRBJ1-2 | few | TRBV7-2 | TGTGCCAGCAGCTTAGACCCAACAGGGCACGATGGCTACACCTTC | CASSLDPTGHDGYTF
. | TRBJ2-1 | . | TRBV4-1 | TGCGCCAGCAGCCAAGGGGGACTCCGAATTTACAATGAGCAGTTCTTC | CASSQGGLRIYNEQFF
. | TRBJ2-7 | few | TRBV7-2 | TGTGCCAGCAGCTCGACCGGGACGGTTCACTACGAGCAGTACTTC | CASSSTGTVHYEQYF
TRBD1 | TRBJ1-2 | . | TRBV23-1 | TGCGCCAGCGGTTCCCCAGGGGGCGATGACTATGGCTACACCTTC | CASGSPGGDDYGYTF
. | TRBJ2-1 | . | TRBV7-2 | TGTGCCAGCAGCCCGCCTGGGGGGAGCTCCTACAATGAGCAGTTCTTC | CASSPPGGSSYNEQFF
TRBD1 | TRBJ1-2 | few | TRBV7-9 | TGTGCCAGCAGCGGGACAGGGATACACTATGGCTACACCTTC | CASSGTGIHYGYTF
TRBD2 | TRBJ2-4 | . | TRBV5-8 | TGTGCCAGCACCAAGGTTGGGGGGGTCGCCAAAAACATTCAGTACTTC | CASTKVGGVAKNIQYF
. | TRBJ2-1 | few | TRBV30 | TGTGCCTGGAGTGTAGCTCTAGGAATCCGTGAGCAGTTCTTC | CAWSVALGIREQFF
TRBD2 | TRBJ2-3 | . | TRBV27 | TGTGCCAGCAGTTTCTCCCGCGGGGGGGTCACAGATACGCAGTATTTT | CASSFSRGGVTDTQYF
. | TRBJ2-7 | . | TRBV7-9 | TGTGCCAGCAGCACAATGCTTTTAGGACATCGTTCCTACGAGCAGTACTTC | CASSTMLLGHRSYEQYF
. | TRBJ1-3 | . | TRBV6-6 | TGTGCCAGCAGTTACTCTACAGGGCTTGGAAACACCATATATTTT | CASSYSTGLGNTIYF
. | TRBJ2-4 | . | TRBV29-1 | TGCAGCGTTCGTCCTAGGCTAGCCAAAAACATTCAGTACTTC | CSVRPRLAKNIQYF
. | TRBJ2-5 | . | TRBV27 | TGTGCCAGCAGAATACAGGGAGAAGAGACCCAGTACTTC | CASRIQGEETQYF
. | TRBJ2-1 | few | TRBV28 | TGTGCCAGCAGTTCTTGGGGGGCAGGGTGGAATGAGCAGTTCTTC | CASSSWGAGWNEQFF
. | TRBJ1-2 | few | TRBV6-5 | TGTGCCAGCAGTCCGGGTGGGGTTGGCTATGGCTACACCTTC | CASSPGGVGYGYTF
. | TRBJ2-2 | . | TRBV28 | TGTGCCAGCAGCTTTATACAGGGCGCCGGGGAGCTGTTTTTT | CASSFIQGAGELFF
. | TRBJ1-1 | few | TRBV11-2 | TGTGCCAGCAGCAAAGGACAGATGCACACTGAAGCTTTCTTT | CASSKGQMHTEAFF
. | TRBJ1-5 | few | TRBV7-8 | TGTGCCAGCAGCTTAACAGAGAAATTAAATCAGCCCCAGCATTTT | CASSLTEKLNQPQHF
TRBD2 | TRBJ2-3 | . | TRBV28 | TGTGCCAGCTGTGAGAGCGGGGGGGCTAAAGATACGCAGTATTTT | CASCESGGAKDTQYF
. | TRBJ1-3 | . | TRBV6-1 | TGTGCCAGCAGTGAGGACCAAGGCTCGGGGTCTGGAAACACCATATATTTT | CASSEDQGSGSGNTIYF